This T cell receptor beta chain was sequenced in a study of T cell repertoires in cytomegalovirus infection (dated by TCRdb to about 2019). With respect to the entire study: Alongside well-studied HLA-B-restricted epitopes, the peptide stimulations were aimed at recently identified HLA-C-restricted CMV epitopes, whose presentation resists viral immunomodulation. Donor HLA type was relevant to the analysis, as public TCR beta signatures indicated carriage of CMV infection together with the matching HLA type. Results and caveats for the whole study, not just this receptor: The ex vivo response was dominated by HLA-C-restricted CMV-specific TCR beta clonotypes, and the single most frequent clonotype in two of eight donors was supplied by these HLA-C-restricted clonotypes. Carriers of CMV infection plus the relevant HLA type were discriminated by the cumulative frequency of public TCR beta family members in the study cohort and in an independent roughly 340-donor cohort.

Data came from an Illumina HiSeq 1500. TCRdb trimmed public reads at Q25 via fastp, called clones via MiXCR and kept in-frame beta chains. Rows are combined by CDR3 protein, so each entry shows the most common genes and DNA. The sample table lists roughly 990,000 distinct CDR3 sequences, approximately 31% of them with a count of one. The top ten clones comprise roughly an eighth of the sample. With respect to this clonotype: The antigen this receptor binds is unknown. Within one base of it there is no much larger clone, and no base qualities were kept.

Taken with the paper, the label for treatment or condition translates to: in vitro stimulation with specific CMV peptide epitopes to enrich CMV-specific T cells. The sequenced sample was cultured CD8+ T cells from PBMCs, obtained from culture after CMV antigen stimulation. This receptor was taken from a human donor in good health (CMV status not recorded). Some clones in this sample may be carry-over from other donors' samples.

The nucleotides read TGTGCCAGCTTCACACGGGGACAGGGCTCCATTAGCACAGATACGCAGTATTTT. Its coded protein is CASFTRGQGSISTDTQYF. The V and J segments used are TRBV6-1 and TRBJ2-3; TRBD1 agrees with 9 junctional bases. Trimming leaves V shorter by 8 bases and J shorter by 0 bases, with the junction holding 15 bases beyond the gene matches. The cysteine opens and the phenylalanine closes a CDR3 of 18 amino acids. Just CDR3 DNA is preserved here, 54 bases in frame from base 1. As encoded in the germline V gene, CDR1 is MNHNS while CDR2 is SASEGT.